This entry concerns a single T cell receptor beta chain. CDR1 and CDR2 from the germline V gene are MNHEY and SVGEGT. CDR3 length equals 14 residues. V dropped 3 bases and J dropped 5 bases, with 14 bases sitting between them. TCRdb recomputed calls from the 5' RACE reads with MiXCR, one row per CDR3 protein. The sample shows 150,000 to 200,000 distinct CDR3 sequences, about a third of them seen only once. This record belongs to a study of CD8 T cells in ankylosing spondylitis. V and J are TRBV6-2 or TRBV6-3 and TRBJ2-7; D is possibly TRBD2 (6 bases). The clonotype originates from a male donor with ankylosing spondylitis. The sample consisted of synovial fluid, either unsorted or a sorted T cell fraction (not recorded which). CDR3 residues: CASSYRRDSHEQYF. Written as DNA, the CDR3 is TGTGCCAGCAGTTATCGGCGGGATAGCCACGAGCAGTACTTC.